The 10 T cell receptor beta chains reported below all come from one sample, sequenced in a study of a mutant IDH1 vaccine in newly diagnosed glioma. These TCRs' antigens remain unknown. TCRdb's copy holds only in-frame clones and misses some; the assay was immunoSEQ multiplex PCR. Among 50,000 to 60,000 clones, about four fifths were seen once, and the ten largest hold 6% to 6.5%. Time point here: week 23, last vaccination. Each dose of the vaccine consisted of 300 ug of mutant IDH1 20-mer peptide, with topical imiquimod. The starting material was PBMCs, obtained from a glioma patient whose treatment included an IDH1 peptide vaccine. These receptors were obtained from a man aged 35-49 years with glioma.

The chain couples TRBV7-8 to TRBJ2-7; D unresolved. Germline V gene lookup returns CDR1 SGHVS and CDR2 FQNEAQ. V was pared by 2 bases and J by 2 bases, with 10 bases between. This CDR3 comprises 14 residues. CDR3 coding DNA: TGTGCCAGCAGCTTAATGGGTAACACCTACGAGCAGTACTTC. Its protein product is CASSLMGNTYEQYF.

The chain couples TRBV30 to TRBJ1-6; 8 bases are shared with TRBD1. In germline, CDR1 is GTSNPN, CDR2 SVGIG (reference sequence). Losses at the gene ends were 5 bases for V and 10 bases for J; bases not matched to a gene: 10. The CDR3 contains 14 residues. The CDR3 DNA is TGTGCCTGGGGGACAGGAGGCCGCCGGTCACCCCTCCACTTT. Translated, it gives CAWGTGGRRSPLHF.

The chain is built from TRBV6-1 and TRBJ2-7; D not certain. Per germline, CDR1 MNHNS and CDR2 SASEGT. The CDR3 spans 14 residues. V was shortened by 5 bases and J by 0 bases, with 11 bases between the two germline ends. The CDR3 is CASSRTSSSYEQYF. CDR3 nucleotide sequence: TGTGCCAGCAGTCGGACCTCGAGCTCCTACGAGCAGTACTTC.

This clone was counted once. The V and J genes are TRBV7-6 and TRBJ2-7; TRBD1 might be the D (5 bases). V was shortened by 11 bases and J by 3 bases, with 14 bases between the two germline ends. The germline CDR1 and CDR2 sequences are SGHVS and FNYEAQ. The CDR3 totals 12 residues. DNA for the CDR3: TGTGCCCTTTACGCAGGGATCTACGAGCAGTACTTC. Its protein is CALYAGIYEQYF.

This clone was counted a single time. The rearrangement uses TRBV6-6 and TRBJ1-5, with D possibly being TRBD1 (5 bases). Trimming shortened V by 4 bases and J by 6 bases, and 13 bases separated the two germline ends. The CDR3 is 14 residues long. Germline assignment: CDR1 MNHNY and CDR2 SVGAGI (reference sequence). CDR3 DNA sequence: TGTGCCAGCAGTTTCCCAGGGTGGGGTCAGCCCCAGCATTTT. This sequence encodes CASSFPGWGQPQHF.

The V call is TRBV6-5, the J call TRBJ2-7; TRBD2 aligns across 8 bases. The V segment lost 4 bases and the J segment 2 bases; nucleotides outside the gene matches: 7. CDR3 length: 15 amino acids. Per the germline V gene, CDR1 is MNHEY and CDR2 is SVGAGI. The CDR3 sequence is CASSSERGNAYEQYF. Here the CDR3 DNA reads TGTGCCAGCAGTTCGGAGCGGGGGAACGCCTACGAGCAGTACTTC.

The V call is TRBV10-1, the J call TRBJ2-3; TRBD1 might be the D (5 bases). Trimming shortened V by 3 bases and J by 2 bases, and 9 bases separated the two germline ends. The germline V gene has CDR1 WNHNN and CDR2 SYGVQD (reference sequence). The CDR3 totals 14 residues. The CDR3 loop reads CASSEQEHTDTQYF. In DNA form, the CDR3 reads TGCGCCAGCAGTGAACAGGAGCACACAGATACGCAGTATTTT.

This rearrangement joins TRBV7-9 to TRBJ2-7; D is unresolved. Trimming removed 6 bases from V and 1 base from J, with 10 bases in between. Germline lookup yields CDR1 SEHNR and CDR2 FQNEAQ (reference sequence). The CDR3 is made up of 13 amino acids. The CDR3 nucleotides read TGTGCCAGCAGGTCGGGCCGTTCCTACGAGCAGTACTTC. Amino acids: CASRSGRSYEQYF.

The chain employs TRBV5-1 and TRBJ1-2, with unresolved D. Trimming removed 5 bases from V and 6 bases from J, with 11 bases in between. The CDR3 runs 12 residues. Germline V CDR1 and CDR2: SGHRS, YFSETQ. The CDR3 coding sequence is TGCGCCAGCAGGTCAGGAGAACATGGCTACACCTTC. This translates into CASRSGEHGYTF.

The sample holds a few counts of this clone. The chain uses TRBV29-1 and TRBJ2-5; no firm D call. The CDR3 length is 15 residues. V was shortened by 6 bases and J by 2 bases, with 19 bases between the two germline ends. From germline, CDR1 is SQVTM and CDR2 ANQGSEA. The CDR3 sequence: CSVAAPWTAQETQYF. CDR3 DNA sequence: TGCAGCGTCGCCGCTCCTTGGACCGCTCAAGAGACCCAGTACTTC. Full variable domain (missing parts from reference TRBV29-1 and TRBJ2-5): SAVISQKPSRDICQRGTSLTIQCQVDSQVTMMFWYRQQPGQSLTLIATANQGSEATYESGFVIDKFPISRPNLTFSTLTVSNMSPEDSSIYLCSVAAPWTAQETQYFGPGTRLLVL.